A single sample is the source of the 32 T cell receptor beta chains below, sequenced in a study of T-cell reconstitution after alpha-beta-depleted transplantation in children. The TCRbeta library was prepared with unique molecular identifiers. Using its own MiXCR run on the PCR reads, TCRdb lists one record per CDR3 protein. Of 500,000 to 650,000 distinct CDR3 sequences listed, about an eighth are singletons. Here the sequenced sample was PBMCs, mostly from graft donor cells, taken 360 days after TCRalphabeta/CD19-depleted stem cell transplant. The receptors stem from a male patient younger than 18 who had a stem cell transplant for acute myeloid leukemia, so the T cells may come from the graft donor.

The chain links TRBV20-1 to TRBJ2-1, with a possible D match to TRBD2 (6 bases). The CDR3 runs 15 residues. The germline V and J ends were trimmed by 0 bases and 8 bases, with 17 bases remaining between them. The germline CDR1 and CDR2 sequences are DFQATT and SNEGSKA (reference sequence). The DNA of the CDR3 is TGCAGTGCTAGAGATGTCTCGGGAGCATTCCATGAGCAGTTCTTC. This encodes CSARDVSGAFHEQFF.

In its sample, this clonotype was seen once. The gene calls are TRBV3-1 and TRBJ2-1; D uncertain. The V and J ends lost 9 bases and 5 bases respectively, with 20 bases between them. Germline V gene data show CDR1 as LGHDT and CDR2 as YNNKEL (reference sequence). The CDR3 consists of 15 residues. The CDR3 DNA follows: TGTGCCAGTCTTCACCCGAGTGGCGACCACAATGAGCAGTTCTTC. Protein sequence: CASLHPSGDHNEQFF.

This clonotype was counted many times. V gene TRBV27 combines with J gene TRBJ2-7; the D gene is possibly TRBD2 (6 bases). Germline assignment: CDR1 MNHEY and CDR2 SMNVEV (reference sequence). V was trimmed by 5 bases and J by 0 bases, leaving 14 bases between them. The CDR3 consists of 15 residues. DNA for the CDR3: TGTGCCAGCAGTCCCGGGACTCCCAGCTCCTACGAGCAGTACTTC. It encodes CASSPGTPSSYEQYF.

This clonotype was counted a single time. V gene TRBV29-1 combines with J gene TRBJ2-6; D is unresolved. The germline V and J ends were trimmed by 3 bases and 0 bases, with 15 bases remaining between them. Germline CDR1 reads SQVTM; CDR2 reads ANQGSEA. The CDR3 is made up of 17 amino acids. Written as DNA, the CDR3 is TGCAGCGTTGAGAAGCAAGGAAACCCCTCTGGGGCCAACGTCCTGACTTTC. Translation gives CSVEKQGNPSGANVLTF.

This clonotype was seen more than once but under ten times. V and J are TRBV10-3 and TRBJ1-5; unclear D gene. Trimming left V 3 bases short and J 0 bases short, with 9 bases between. CDR1 is ENHRY and CDR2 is SYGVKD in the germline V gene. The CDR3 totals 15 residues. The CDR3 reads CAISDPGDSNQPQHF. The CDR3 DNA reads as TGTGCCATCAGTGACCCGGGTGATAGCAATCAGCCCCAGCATTTT.

The chain joins TRBV18 to TRBJ2-7; D is undetermined. V lost 4 bases to trimming and J lost 6 bases, with 10 bases between them. The CDR3 has 12 residues. CDR1 KGHSH and CDR2 LQKENI come from the germline V gene. The CDR3 DNA follows: TGTGCCAGCTCACGGAGCCCCGGCGAGCAGTACTTC. Translating gives CASSRSPGEQYF. The variable domain in full, completed from reference TRBV18 and TRBJ2-7, reads NAGVMQNPRHLVRRRGQEARLRCSPMKGHSHVYWYRQLPEEGLKFMVYLQKENIIDESGMPKERFSAEFPKEGPSILRIQQVVRGDSAAYFCASSRSPGEQYFGPGTRLTVT.

This clonotype was seen only a few times. The chain combines TRBV7-2 with TRBJ2-7; 10 bases line up with TRBD1. CDR1 and CDR2 (germline): SGHTA, FQGNSA. The CDR3 has 15 amino acids. V was pared by 5 bases and J by 6 bases, with 10 bases of the junction left unmatched. The CDR3 loop is CASSAQTGGLSEQYF. DNA of the CDR3: TGTGCCAGCAGCGCCCAGACAGGGGGCTTATCCGAGCAGTACTTC.

The rearrangement links TRBV4-1 to TRBJ1-1; D gene uncertain. Per the germline V gene, CDR1 is MGHRA and CDR2 is YSYEKL. V lost 7 bases and J 3 bases, leaving 15 bases between the germline ends. The CDR3 is made up of 14 amino acids. Written as DNA, the CDR3 is TGCGCCAGCACCCCGTGGAGGATCCACACTGAAGCTTTCTTT. Translating gives CASTPWRIHTEAFF.

The chain employs TRBV27 and TRBJ1-2; D may be TRBD1 (5 bases). The germline V gene has CDR1 MNHEY and CDR2 SMNVEV (reference sequence). The CDR3 covers 15 residues. Trimming pared 1 base from V and 4 bases from J, leaving 13 bases between. Here the CDR3 reads CASSLLAREGYGYTF. The CDR3 DNA reads TGTGCCAGCAGTTTATTAGCCAGGGAGGGCTATGGCTACACCTTC.

J is TRBJ2-2 and V is TRBV14, with TRBD2 identical over 12 bases. V was pared by 0 bases and J by 9 bases, with 2 bases of the junction left unmatched. The CDR3 sequence is 15 residues long. Germline V lookup: CDR1 SGHDN, CDR2 FVKESK. The chain's CDR3 is CASSQELAGGRELFF. The CDR3 bases are TGTGCCAGCAGCCAAGAACTAGCGGGAGGAAGGGAGCTGTTTTTT.

This clonotype appeared a few times. The chain uses TRBV5-5 and TRBJ2-3; the D gene is possibly TRBD2 (6 bases). The CDR3 sequence is 13 residues long. Trimming removed 4 bases at V and 5 bases at J, with 11 bases between. The V gene's germline CDR1 is SGHKS and CDR2 YYEKEE (reference sequence). CDR3 in amino acids: CASSPREVDTQYF. The CDR3 DNA sequence: TGTGCCAGCAGCCCTAGGGAGGTAGATACGCAGTATTTT.

This clonotype was observed a handful of times. V usage is TRBV9 and J usage is TRBJ2-5; the match to TRBD2 covers 8 bases. The trim removed 4 bases at V and 3 bases at J, leaving 8 bases unmatched. Germline CDR1 is SGDLS and CDR2 is YYNGEE. The CDR3 sequence is 15 residues long. The DNA of the CDR3 is TGTGCCAGCAGCCGTCTAGGGACTAGTGAAGAGACCCAGTACTTC. Translating it yields CASSRLGTSEETQYF.

Many counts were recorded for this clonotype. This sequence joins TRBV3-1 and TRBJ2-7; unclear D gene. Germline CDR1 reads LGHDT; CDR2 reads YNNKEL (reference sequence). V was clipped by 1 base and J by 6 bases, with 7 bases between them. This CDR3 has 12 residues. The CDR3 loop reads CASSQAASEQYF. CDR3 sequence (DNA): TGTGCCAGCAGCCAAGCAGCTTCCGAGCAGTACTTC.

This chain connects TRBV30 to TRBJ2-3; D remains ambiguous. Trimming removed 0 bases at V and 0 bases at J, with 10 bases between. This CDR3 has 15 amino acids. CDR1 and CDR2 (germline): GTSNPN, SVGIG (reference sequence). The DNA for the CDR3 is TGTGCCTGGAGTGTCCGACACCCTAGCACAGATACGCAGTATTTT. Protein sequence: CAWSVRHPSTDTQYF.

This clonotype was counted only a few times. The chain employs TRBV24-1 and TRBJ2-7; possibly TRBD1 or TRBD2 for D (6 bases each). Germline assignment: CDR1 KGHDR and CDR2 SFDVKD. CDR3 length: 14 amino acids. Trimming left V 5 bases short and J 5 bases short, with 15 bases between. The CDR3 sequence: CATSGTGARNEQYF. Written as DNA, the CDR3 is TGTGCCACCAGTGGAACGGGGGCGAGGAACGAGCAGTACTTC.

This clonotype appeared many times. This chain joins TRBV28 and TRBJ2-7; a possible D gene is TRBD1 (6 bases). Trimming cost V 10 bases and J 2 bases, with 12 bases left between them. CDR3 size: 12 residues. Germline CDR1 reads MDHEN; CDR2 reads SYDVKM. In DNA, the CDR3 is TGTGCCACCAACAGGGACCCCTACGAGCAGTACTTC. The encoded protein is CATNRDPYEQYF. Using reference TRBV28 and TRBJ2-7 for the parts outside the CDR3, the full variable domain is DVKVTQSSRYLVKRTGEKVFLECVQDMDHENMFWYRQDPGLGLRLIYFSYDVKMKEKGDIPEGYSVSREKKERFSLILESASTNQTSMYLCATNRDPYEQYFGPGTRLTVT.

This clonotype was detected many times. The V and J genes are TRBV4-3 and TRBJ2-7; possible D gene TRBD2, 5 bases. Per the germline V gene, CDR1 is LGHNA and CDR2 is YSLEER. The V and J ends lost 3 bases and 0 bases respectively, with 12 bases between them. CDR3 size: 15 residues. The CDR3 sequence: CASSQHSRGSYEQYF. The CDR3 DNA is TGCGCCAGCAGCCAGCACTCCCGGGGCTCCTACGAGCAGTACTTC.

The V call is TRBV28, the J call TRBJ2-7; 10 nucleotides match TRBD2. There are 18 residues in the CDR3. Trimming took 0 bases from V and 4 from J; bases not matched to a gene: 12. Germline V gene sequence: CDR1 MDHEN, CDR2 SYDVKM. CDR3 nucleotides: TGTGCCAGCAGTTTATGGGTCCTAGCGGGAGTTTTCCCTTACGAGCAGTACTTC. Its protein is CASSLWVLAGVFPYEQYF.

This clonotype was picked up a small number of times. The chain has TRBV10-3 and TRBJ2-3; possibly TRBD1 for D (7 bases). V lost 7 bases and J lost 9, with 20 bases in between. Germline V gene sequence: CDR1 ENHRY, CDR2 SYGVKD. The length of the CDR3 is 14 residues. The CDR3 bases are TGTGCCATCACCGAGGGGGGTACACAGGGGACGCAGTATTTT. Protein sequence: CAITEGGTQGTQYF.

There are a few counts of this clonotype. The J gene is TRBJ1-1, the V gene TRBV5-1; D is unclear. This CDR3 has 13 residues. The V end was cut by 0 bases, the J end by 6 bases, with 9 bases between. From germline, CDR1 is SGHRS and CDR2 YFSETQ. The CDR3 DNA reads TGCGCCAGCAGCTTGGGCACGAGCTCTGAAGCTTTCTTT. It yields the protein CASSLGTSSEAFF.

The chain combines TRBV20-1 with TRBJ2-5, with TRBD2 matching over 9 bases. CDR1 and CDR2 from the germline V gene are DFQATT and SNEGSKA (reference sequence). The CDR3 spans 13 residues. Trimming removed 6 bases from V and 4 bases from J; junction bases left unmatched: 6. CDR3 in amino acids: CSASGAGGETQYF. The DNA of the CDR3 is TGCAGTGCATCTGGAGCGGGGGGAGAGACCCAGTACTTC.

A few counts support this clonotype. The chain is built from TRBV9 and TRBJ2-7; 7 bases are shared with TRBD1. Germline loops: CDR1 SGDLS, CDR2 YYNGEE. The CDR3 runs 15 residues. The V segment lost 0 bases and the J segment 3 bases; nucleotides outside the gene matches: 6. In nucleotides, the CDR3 is TGTGCCAGCAGCGTAGATAACAGGGGCGTCTACGAGCAGTACTTC. This translates into CASSVDNRGVYEQYF.

This CDR3 reads CASSLMGRGYEQYF. The CDR3, as DNA: TGTGCCAGCAGCTTAATGGGGAGAGGCTACGAGCAGTACTTC. V gene TRBV7-9 combines with J gene TRBJ2-7, with D possibly matching TRBD2 (5 bases). There are 14 residues in the CDR3. CDR1 is SEHNR, CDR2 FQNEAQ, per germline (reference sequence). V was cut by 2 bases and J by 3 bases, with 11 bases left in between.

This chain uses TRBV2 with TRBJ2-1; TRBD1 or TRBD2 may be the D gene (5 bases each). V dropped 4 bases and J dropped 5 bases, with 18 bases sitting between them. Per the germline V gene, CDR1 is SNHLY and CDR2 is FYNNEI. CDR3 size: 16 residues. CDR3 loop: CASSGGTSQRNNEQFF. For the CDR3, the DNA is TGTGCCAGCAGTGGGGGGACGTCGCAAAGGAACAATGAGCAGTTCTTC.

The chain employs TRBV4-1 and TRBJ2-3, with D possibly TRBD2 on 5 matching bases. Germline CDR1 reads MGHRA; CDR2 reads YSYEKL. CDR3 length: 17 residues. Trimming left V 1 base short and J 4 bases short, with 18 bases between. Here the CDR3 reads CASSQGVIERSADTQYF. CDR3 coding DNA: TGCGCCAGCAGCCAAGGGGTAATTGAGCGGAGCGCAGATACGCAGTATTTT.

This clonotype was seen at least ten times. The chain is built from TRBV29-1 and TRBJ2-4, with 7 nucleotides matching TRBD2. Per germline, CDR1 SQVTM and CDR2 ANQGSEA. The V segment lost 1 base and the J segment 6 bases; nucleotides outside the gene matches: 12. CDR3 length: 16 residues. CDR3 sequence reads: CSVEVWGGSVGNIQYF. The CDR3 DNA reads as TGCAGCGTTGAAGTATGGGGCGGGAGCGTCGGAAACATTCAGTACTTC.

The chain's CDR3 is CAWSYLANEQFF. The CDR3 bases are TGTGCCTGGAGTTACCTTGCCAATGAGCAGTTCTTC. The J gene is TRBJ2-1, the V gene TRBV30; the D is unclear. Germline V lookup: CDR1 GTSNPN, CDR2 SVGIG (reference sequence). The CDR3 has 12 amino acids. The V end lost 2 bases, the J end lost 6 bases, and 8 bases lay between the germline ends.

Remarks on this clonotype: One base away lies a much larger clone, so this may be a sequencing read error. The chain joins TRBV9 to TRBJ2-7; D may be TRBD2 (6 bases). The CDR3 has 14 residues. In germline, CDR1 is SGDLS, CDR2 YYNGEE. The CDR3 loop reads CAKRVGTEPYEHYF. The CDR3 coding sequence is TGTGCCAAAAGGGTAGGGACTGAACCCTACGAGCATTACTTC.

This clonotype was seen ten or more times. The chain joins TRBV7-6 to TRBJ2-1, with a possible D match to TRBD1 (7 bases). CDR1 and CDR2 (germline): SGHVS, FNYEAQ. V lost 4 bases to trimming and J lost 9 bases, with 19 bases between them. CDR3 length: 15 residues. This CDR3 is CASSYLLTGTSEQFF. The DNA for the CDR3 is TGTGCCAGCAGCTACCTCCTGACAGGGACTTCTGAGCAGTTCTTC. The full variable domain, in which reference TRBV7-6 and TRBJ2-1 provide the parts outside the CDR3, is GAGVSQSPRYKVTKRGQDVALRCDPISGHVSLYWYRQALGQGPEFLTYFNYEAQQDKSGLPNDRFSAERPEGSISTLTIQRTEQRDSAMYRCASSYLLTGTSEQFFGPGTRLTVL.

This clonotype has only a few counts. This chain connects TRBV7-3 to TRBJ2-7, with TRBD2 matching 10 bases. This CDR3 spans 18 amino acids. Germline CDR1 reads SGHTA; CDR2 reads FQGTGA. Trimming cost V 5 bases and J 2 bases; bases outside gene matches: 15. CDR3 residues: CASSPGTSTSGSTYEQYF. CDR3 nucleotides: TGTGCCAGCAGCCCTGGGACATCGACTAGCGGGTCGACCTACGAGCAGTACTTC.

V usage is TRBV9 and J usage is TRBJ2-7, with a tentative D call TRBD2 (5 bases). The CDR3 loop spans 14 amino acids. The germline V gene has CDR1 SGDLS and CDR2 YYNGEE. With 4 bases removed from V and 5 bases from J, the gap between germline ends came to 16 bases. The CDR3 sequence: CASSPRTRPHEQYF. For the CDR3, the DNA is TGTGCCAGCAGCCCTCGGACTCGTCCCCACGAGCAGTACTTC.

This clonotype was recorded many times. This chain joins TRBV5-1 and TRBJ2-7, with D unresolved. V lost 0 bases, J lost 0 bases, and 7 bases lay in between. The CDR3 spans 14 residues. Germline V CDR1 and CDR2: SGHRS, YFSETQ. CDR3 amino acids: CASSLVDSSYEQYF. The DNA for the CDR3 is TGCGCCAGCAGCTTGGTTGATAGCTCCTACGAGCAGTACTTC.